This T cell receptor beta chain was identified in a study of graft-versus-host responses after intestinal transplantation. Trimming pared 2 bases from V and 0 bases from J, leaving 6 bases between. Germline CDR1 reads SGHRS; CDR2 reads YFSETQ. The CDR3 spans 13 residues. The repertoire was sequenced with immunoSEQ multiplex PCR; TCRdb's copy has only in-frame clones and lacks some. The repertoire has thousands of clones, around 80% of them found once; the top ten carry over 5.5%. Intraepithelial lymphocytes and lamina propria lymphocytes were released through processing of graft tissue. The chain has TRBV5-1 and TRBJ2-7; D is undetermined. The clonotype originates from a human patient who received an intestinal transplant, so some T cells may come from the graft donor. This sample comprised ileum tissue, obtained roughly 18 and 21 days after intestinal transplantation. CDR3 protein: CASSFASSYEQYF. CDR3 nucleotide sequence: TGCGCCAGCAGCTTCGCGAGCTCCTACGAGCAGTACTTC.